This T cell receptor beta chain was sequenced in a study of T-cell memory formation after mild COVID-19 (dated by TCRdb to about 2021). For the wider study: Most TCR sequence clusters were specific to one of the two donors. Two young, previously healthy adult volunteers, one female and one male, were included in the cohort. In two donors, T-cell clones that expanded and contracted after mild COVID-19 were tracked by sequencing TCRalpha and TCRbeta repertoires over time.

As regards this clonotype: What this receptor recognizes is not known. Within one base of it there is no much larger clone, and no base qualities were kept.

Inclusive of the bounding cysteine and phenylalanine, the CDR3 is 13 residues long. This entry keeps only the CDR3 DNA: 39 bases, framed from base 1. CDR1 is given as SGHRS and CDR2 as YFSETQ, both from the germline V gene. V and J lose 4 bases and 5 bases, and a span of 12 bases separates them. PBMCs were isolated by Ficoll-Paque density gradient centrifugation. On the study overall, not on this receptor specifically: Only a couple of mild cases were covered by the study, and larger cohorts that include severe cases with pre-infection samples were considered necessary. The second-wave clones that peaked on day 37 were not confirmed to be SARS-CoV-2 specific. Contracting CD4+ clones were found mainly in CM and EM memory subsets, while CD8+ clones were enriched in EMRA. From day 15 to 85, contracting clones showed balanced CD4/CD8 phenotypes, whereas a second wave of clones that expanded from day 15 to 37 leaned towards CD4+. Some responding clones were found in pre-infection memory, which suggests that pre-existing cross-reactive memory T cells took part in the SARS-CoV-2 response.

The data were produced on an Illumina NovaSeq 6000. cDNA libraries for TCRalpha and TCRbeta were prepared by 5'RACE using constant-segment primers, with sample barcodes and unique molecular identifiers added. RNA was extracted from every sample with Trizol reagent. Library amplification was performed in two PCR steps, and a second sample barcode and Illumina TruSeq adapters were introduced in the second step. The libraries were sequenced on an Illumina NovaSeq using 2 x 150 bp paired-end reads. The authors' pipeline ran thus. The reads were demultiplexed and collapsed into UMI-guided consensus sequences using migec v1.2.7. Using mixcr v2.1.11, UMI consensuses were aligned to TRA and TRB V and J templates and then assembled into clonotypes. A clonotype was counted as expanded or contracted only if both edgeR and NoisET called the change significant, with noise models trained on biological replicates. For edgeR calls, a false discovery rate-adjusted p below 0.01 and a log2 fold-change threshold of 1 were applied. PCA with hierarchical clustering of max-normalized trajectories of the 1000 most abundant clonotypes was used as exploratory dynamics analysis. Separately sequenced CD4+ and CD8+ repertoires were used to assign the CD4 or CD8 phenotype of responding clones. TCRdb handled the public reads itself, with Q25 trimming in fastp and clone calling in MiXCR, and kept productive beta chains. Rows matching on CDR3 protein sequence are summarized as one entry with the most common DNA and genes. These V and J calls derive from TCRdb rather than the authors' analysis. The table for this sample lists hundreds of thousands of distinct CDR3 sequences; about 20% of them were counted only once. The ten biggest clones cover about 8.8% of the sample.

The V gene is TRBV5-1 and the J gene is TRBJ1-1; no D gene call is confident. This receptor was identified in an adult woman who had mild COVID-19 (a few samples of this study predate the infection). The sample titles of this study are shuffled in the database, so cell type and time point are left out; the donor was told from shared clones. Sequenced sample: PBMCs or a T cell subset sorted from them (not recorded which). The CDR3 in this case is CASSKSGNTEAFF. The DNA is as follows: TGCGCCAGCAGCAAGAGCGGAAATACTGAAGCTTTCTTT.